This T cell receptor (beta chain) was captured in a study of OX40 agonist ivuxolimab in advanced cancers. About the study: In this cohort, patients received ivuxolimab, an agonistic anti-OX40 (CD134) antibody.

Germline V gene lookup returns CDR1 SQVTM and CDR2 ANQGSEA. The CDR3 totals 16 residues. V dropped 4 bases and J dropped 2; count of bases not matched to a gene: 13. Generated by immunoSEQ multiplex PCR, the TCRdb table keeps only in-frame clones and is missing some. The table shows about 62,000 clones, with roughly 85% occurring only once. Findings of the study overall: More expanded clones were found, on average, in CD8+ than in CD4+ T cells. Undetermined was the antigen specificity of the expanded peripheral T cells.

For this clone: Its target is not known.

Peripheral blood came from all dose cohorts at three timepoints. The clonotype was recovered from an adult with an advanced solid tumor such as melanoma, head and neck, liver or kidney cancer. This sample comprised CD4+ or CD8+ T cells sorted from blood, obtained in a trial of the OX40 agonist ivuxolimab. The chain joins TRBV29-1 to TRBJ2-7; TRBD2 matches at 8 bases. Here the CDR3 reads CSVARPGLEVTYEQYF. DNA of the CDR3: TGCAGCGTTGCTAGACCGGGACTAGAGGTAACCTACGAGCAGTACTTC.